Shown below are 20 T cell receptor beta chains from a single sample sequenced in a study of blood T cells in healthy people across ages. A second PCR, run for roughly 7 to 12 cycles, used a sample-barcoded 5' primer plus a J-beta primer mix. TCRdb itself ran the 5' RACE reads through MiXCR, one entry per CDR3 protein. The sample includes about 1.5 million distinct CDR3 sequences, under 55% of them seen just once. Sequenced: blood. These receptors all stem from a woman between 18 and 29 years old in good health.

This clonotype was observed a few times. V gene TRBV20-1 combines with J gene TRBJ1-2; 10 positions match TRBD1. After removal of 0 bases from V and 12 bases from J, the junction contained 10 bases not matched to a gene. Germline V gene sequence: CDR1 DFQATT, CDR2 SNEGSKA (reference sequence). The length of the CDR3 is 14 residues. CDR3 in amino acids: CSAREPSTGGDHTF. The CDR3 region has the DNA TGCAGTGCTAGAGAACCCTCGACAGGGGGCGATCACACCTTC.

This clonotype came up a few times. J is TRBJ2-1 and V is TRBV4-1; maybe TRBD1 (5 bases). The J call may not be correct, given that the DNA end is closer to TRBJ2-7. The CDR3 covers 15 residues. The germline V gene has CDR1 MGHRA and CDR2 YSYEKL. CDR3 coding DNA: TGCGCCAGCAGCCAAGGACAGAGAACCTACAATGAGCAGTACTTC. This sequence encodes CASSQGQRTYNEQYF.

This clonotype has just a few counts. The chain recombines TRBV12-3 or TRBV12-4 with TRBJ2-1; no definite D call. V was trimmed by 6 bases and J by 0 bases, leaving 12 bases between them. The CDR3 has 15 residues. CDR3: CASSSGPYSYNEQFF. The CDR3 nucleotides read TGTGCCAGCAGCTCTGGCCCTTACTCCTACAATGAGCAGTTCTTC.

The gene calls are TRBV20-1 and TRBJ1-5, with 7 bases fitting TRBD1. This CDR3 is 15 amino acids long. V trimming: 3 bases; J trimming: 0 bases; junction bases outside the gene matches: 5. Germline-derived CDR1 and CDR2 are DFQATT and SNEGSKA (reference sequence). CDR3 DNA sequence: TGCAGTGCTAGGACAGGGCGCCATAGCAATCAGCCCCAGCATTTT. Translation gives CSARTGRHSNQPQHF.

V is TRBV20-1 and J is TRBJ1-4; 7 nucleotides agree with TRBD1. The CDR3 runs to 17 residues. Germline V gene sequence: CDR1 DFQATT, CDR2 SNEGSKA (reference sequence). V was pared by 2 bases and J by 0 bases, with 9 bases of the junction left unmatched. CDR3: CSARPSDRAATNEKLFF. The CDR3 DNA reads as TGCAGTGCTAGACCTTCCGACAGGGCTGCAACTAATGAAAAACTGTTTTTT.

This clonotype occurred a few times. The chain recombines TRBV5-1 with TRBJ2-1; possibly TRBD2 for D (6 bases). This CDR3 comprises 20 residues. V was pared by 0 bases and J by 5 bases, with 27 bases between. Germline V lookup: CDR1 SGHRS, CDR2 YFSETQ. As DNA, the CDR3 is TGCGCCAGCAGCTTGGACCCACCAGGAGGGGCGACCTTACTCGACAATGAGCAGTTCTTC. Encoded protein: CASSLDPPGGATLLDNEQFF.

V gene TRBV12-5 combines with J gene TRBJ1-2, with a possible D match to TRBD1 (5 bases). Germline CDR1 reads LGHNT; CDR2 reads FRNRAP. CDR3 length equals 14 residues. V lost 4 bases, J lost 6 bases, and 15 bases lay in between. The CDR3 is CASGWTTEAHGYTF. In DNA, the CDR3 is TGTGCTAGTGGTTGGACGACAGAGGCTCATGGCTACACCTTC. Variable domain in full (rest from reference TRBV12-5 and TRBJ1-2): DARVTQTPRHKVTEMGQEVTMRCQPILGHNTVFWYRQTMMQGLELLAYFRNRAPLDDSGMPKDRFSAEMPDATLATLKIQPSEPRDSAVYFCASGWTTEAHGYTFGSGTRLTVV.

The chain carries TRBV18 and TRBJ2-3; 10 nucleotides align to TRBD1. The trim removed 2 bases at V and 5 bases at J, leaving 4 bases unmatched. In germline, CDR1 is KGHSH, CDR2 LQKENI. CDR3 size: 15 residues. Here the CDR3 reads CASSPVTGGGDTQYF. CDR3 in DNA: TGTGCCAGCTCACCAGTGACAGGGGGCGGAGATACGCAGTATTTT. The full variable domain, with the rest looked up from reference TRBV18 and TRBJ2-3, is NAGVMQNPRHLVRRRGQEARLRCSPMKGHSHVYWYRQLPEEGLKFMVYLQKENIIDESGMPKERFSAEFPKEGPSILRIQQVVRGDSAAYFCASSPVTGGGDTQYFGPGTRLTVL.

This clonotype was picked up many times. J is TRBJ2-5 and V is TRBV20-1; D not certain. The ends were cut back, 0 bases at V and 1 base at J, with 6 bases in the middle. Germline assignment: CDR1 DFQATT and CDR2 SNEGSKA (reference sequence). The CDR3 length is 13 residues. Here the CDR3 reads CSARDASQETQYF. CDR3 DNA sequence: TGCAGTGCTAGAGACGCTAGCCAAGAGACCCAGTACTTC.

This sequence joins TRBV20-1 and TRBJ2-5; D remains ambiguous. The CDR3 is made up of 12 amino acids. CDR1 is DFQATT and CDR2 is SNEGSKA in the germline V gene (reference sequence). Trimming stripped 1 base from V and 5 bases from J, with 8 bases between. The CDR3 nucleotides read TGCAGTGCTAGAGGGACGTTGGAGACCCAGTACTTC. This codes for CSARGTLETQYF.

This clonotype was seen at least ten times. The rearrangement joins TRBV7-9 to TRBJ1-2; 9 bases align to TRBD1. From germline, CDR1 is SEHNR and CDR2 FQNEAQ (reference sequence). The junction had 6 bases not matched to a gene; V was cut back by 6 bases and J by 4 bases. This CDR3 has 14 amino acids. The CDR3 region is CASSPGTGFYGYTF. CDR3 in DNA: TGTGCCAGCAGTCCCGGGACAGGGTTCTATGGCTACACCTTC.

This clonotype was detected only a few times. The chain links TRBV7-9 to TRBJ2-7; D call uncertain. The CDR3 covers 15 residues. Germline values: CDR1 SEHNR, CDR2 FQNEAQ (reference sequence). V was trimmed by 5 bases and J by 1 base, leaving 15 bases between them. CDR3 nucleotide sequence: TGTGCCAGCAGCCCAGACATTTCCGGGTCCTACGAGCAGTACTTC. Its translation is CASSPDISGSYEQYF.

This clonotype was detected only a few times. The chain recombines TRBV4-2 with TRBJ1-2; D call uncertain. The germline gives CDR1 LGHNA, CDR2 YNFKEQ. The CDR3 is 15 amino acids. V was cut by 0 bases and J by 5 bases, with 13 bases left in between. DNA of the CDR3: TGTGCCAGCAGCCAAGAGGTGACCCCGTTTTATGGCTACACCTTC. It specifies CASSQEVTPFYGYTF.

The gene calls are TRBV6-2 or TRBV6-3 and TRBJ1-2; D unresolved. The CDR3 is 15 amino acids. Germline V gene sequence: CDR1 MNHEY, CDR2 SVGEGT. V lost 7 bases and J 2 bases, leaving 17 bases between the germline ends. CDR3 sequence (DNA): TGTGCCAGCACCGCCATGTGGAGTGGAAACTATGGCTACACCTTC. Its protein is CASTAMWSGNYGYTF.

The genes are TRBV3-1 and TRBJ1-2; the match to TRBD1 covers 8 bases. Germline V gene lookup returns CDR1 LGHDT and CDR2 YNNKEL (reference sequence). This CDR3 is built from 14 residues. With V trimmed by 4 bases and J by 5 bases, 6 bases remained unmatched. CDR3 amino acids: CASSRRGRFYGYTF. The CDR3 DNA sequence: TGTGCCAGCAGCCGCAGGGGGCGCTTTTATGGCTACACCTTC.

In its sample, this clonotype was seen many times. The V and J genes are TRBV4-3 and TRBJ1-5; D is possibly TRBD1 (6 bases). Trimming took 1 base from V and 0 from J, leaving 10 bases between them. CDR3 length: 16 amino acids. The germline V gene has CDR1 LGHNA and CDR2 YSLEER. The CDR3 sequence is CASSQARGYSNQPQHF. For the CDR3, the DNA is TGCGCCAGCAGCCAAGCGAGGGGGTATAGCAATCAGCCCCAGCATTTT.

A word on this clonotype: A much larger clone differs from this one at a single base, so this may be a read error. The chain employs TRBV28 and TRBJ2-7, with a tentative D call TRBD1 (5 bases). CDR3 length: 13 residues. In germline, CDR1 is MDHEN, CDR2 SYDVKM. The CDR3 loop reads CVSSLSGKGEQYF. For the CDR3, the DNA is TGTGTCAGCAGTTTATCAGGGAAGGGCGAGCAGTACTTC. Using reference TRBV28 and TRBJ2-7 for the parts outside the CDR3, the full variable domain is DVKVTQSSRYLVKRTGEKVFLECVQDMDHENMFWYRQDPGLGLRLIYFSYDVKMKEKGDIPEGYSVSREKKERFSLILESASTNQTSMYLCVSSLSGKGEQYFGPGTRLTVT.

The chain combines TRBV29-1 with TRBJ2-3, with 7 bases identical to TRBD1. Losses at the gene ends were 6 bases for V and 4 bases for J; bases not matched to a gene: 7. CDR1 and CDR2 from the germline V gene are SQVTM and ANQGSEA. CDR3 size: 13 residues. CDR3 in DNA: TGCAGCGTGGGCAAGGGGGCTTCAGATACGCAGTATTTT. Translation: CSVGKGASDTQYF.

The chain joins TRBV4-1 to TRBJ2-5; a possible D gene is TRBD2 (5 bases). This CDR3 has 15 amino acids. Germline loops: CDR1 MGHRA, CDR2 YSYEKL. V was trimmed by 3 bases and J by 5 bases, leaving 16 bases between them. The CDR3, as DNA: TGCGCCAGCAGCCAGAGATCTAGAGGGTTGGAGACCCAGTACTTC. Protein: CASSQRSRGLETQYF.

The chain recombines TRBV6-2 or TRBV6-3 with TRBJ2-7, with TRBD1 identical over 8 bases. V was clipped by 5 bases and J by 3 bases; unmatched bases: 3. Germline assignment: CDR1 MNHEY and CDR2 SVGEGT. The CDR3 has 13 amino acids. The CDR3, as DNA: TGTGCCAGCAGTGGGACAGGCCACTACGAGCAGTACTTC. This sequence encodes CASSGTGHYEQYF.